A selection of T cell receptor beta chains follows, all from one sample in a study of blood T cell repertoires in COVID-19. Here immunoSEQ multiplex PCR was the method, and the copy in TCRdb shows in-frame clones only, minus some. The data contain over 100,000 clones, 80% to 90% of them seen just once; the ten biggest clones take up roughly 8.2%. The source material was peripheral blood. All receptors come from an elderly woman with active or convalescent COVID-19. The CDR3 runs from the conserved cysteine through the conserved F or W. Each record gives: J gene, V gene, D gene, clone size, CDR3 DNA, CDR3 protein. The D gene is left open where the match is weak. Clone size is not always given. Where it is, it says once, few, many or a class for expanded clones.

>TRBJ2-1|TRBV11-3|TRBD2|-
TGTGCCAGCAGCTTAGTAGCTAGCGGGAGAACCTACAATGAGCAGTTCTTC
CASSLVASGRTYNEQFF
>TRBJ2-1|TRBV5-4|-|many
TGTGCCAGCAGCGCAGGGACTTTAGGATTGAATGAGCAGTTCTTC
CASSAGTLGLNEQFF
>TRBJ1-1|TRBV7-3|TRBD1|-
TGTGCCAGCAGCGAAACAGGGGTAGGGACTGAAGCTTTCTTT
CASSETGVGTEAFF
>TRBJ2-2|TRBV14|-|-
TGTGCCAGCAGCCACAGGGGGGTATTGTACACCGGGGAGCTGTTTTTT
CASSHRGVLYTGELFF
>TRBJ1-5|TRBV3-1/TRBV3-2|-|-
TGTGCCAGCAGCCACCAGGGATCAGGCAATCAGCCCCAGCATTTT
CASSHQGSGNQPQHF
>TRBJ1-3|TRBV5-1|-|-
TGCGCCAGCAGCTTAAGGGACTTATCCTCTGGAAACACCATATATTTT
CASSLRDLSSGNTIYF
>TRBJ2-2|TRBV4-1|TRBD2|few
TGCGCCAGCAGCCGAGAGACTAGCGGGGCCGGGGAGCTGTTTTTT
CASSRETSGAGELFF
>TRBJ2-3|TRBV30|TRBD1|-
TGTGCCTGGGACAGGGGGCGCGGAGATACGCAGTATTTT
CAWDRGRGDTQYF
>TRBJ2-5|TRBV9|TRBD1|-
TGTGCCAGCAGCCCCGGGACAGGGCCCATCGAGACCCAGTACTTC
CASSPGTGPIETQYF
>TRBJ1-2|TRBV5-8|-|-
TGTGCCAGCAGCTTGCCACAGGGCAACTATGGCTACACCTTC
CASSLPQGNYGYTF
>TRBJ1-5|TRBV28|TRBD1|-
TGTGCCAGCCGACAGGGGAATCAGCCCCAGCATTTT
CASRQGNQPQHF
>TRBJ1-2|TRBV15|-|-
TGTGCCACCAGCAGACAAATTCACAGAGGCTACACCTTC
CATSRQIHRGYTF
>TRBJ2-7|TRBV6-5|-|-
TGTGCCAGCAGACGCTATTTTACGAGCTCCTACGAGCAGTACTTC
CASRRYFTSSYEQYF
>TRBJ2-3|TRBV29-1|TRBD1|-
TGCAGCGTTGAGCAGGGGGCAGATACGCAGTATTTT
CSVEQGADTQYF
>TRBJ2-5|TRBV30|-|-
TGCGGTAGTAAGTCCGCGCAAGAGACCCAGTACTTC
CGSKSAQETQYF
>TRBJ1-5|TRBV28|-|-
TGTGCCAGCAGTTCTTATCAGCCCCAGCATTTT
CASSSYQPQHF
>TRBJ1-5|TRBV2|-|-
TGTGCCAGCAGTGGACTGGAGGCTCAGCCCCAGCATTTT
CASSGLEAQPQHF